This entry lists 18 T cell receptor beta chains sequenced from one sample in a study of T-cell memory formation after mild COVID-19. TCRdb re-called the 5' RACE reads with MiXCR, one entry per CDR3 protein. Altogether roughly 280,000 distinct CDR3 sequences are present, roughly 17% being singletons, with the ten largest covering about a fifth. The sample comprised PBMCs or a T cell subset sorted from them (not recorded which). The receptors shown here come from a man between 18 and 29 years old who had mild COVID-19 (a few samples of this study predate the infection). Cell type and time point are not known.

The chain links TRBV7-2 to TRBJ1-3, with TRBD1 as a possible D gene (5 bases). The V gene's germline CDR1 is SGHTA and CDR2 FQGNSA. V lost 8 bases, J lost 4 bases, and 15 bases lay in between. There are 14 residues in the CDR3. CDR3 loop: CASGLWGRGNTIYF. The CDR3 DNA sequence: TGTGCCAGCGGTCTTTGGGGCCGGGGAAACACCATATATTTT.

This chain uses TRBV6-1 with TRBJ2-7; D may be TRBD1 (6 bases). Trimming took 4 bases from V and 4 from J, leaving 17 bases between them. The CDR3 is made up of 15 amino acids. Germline CDR1 reads MNHNS; CDR2 reads SASEGT. The CDR3 DNA is TGTGCCAGCAGTGTAACCGCGACAGGTGATTACGAGCAGTACGTC. Its translation is CASSVTATGDYEQYV.

This clonotype turned up a few times. V is TRBV20-1 and J is TRBJ2-1, with D perhaps TRBD1 (6 bases). CDR3 length: 14 residues. Trimming took off 6 bases at V and 0 bases at J, with 12 bases between the two ends. CDR1 DFQATT and CDR2 SNEGSKA come from the germline V gene (reference sequence). DNA of the CDR3: TGCAGTGCAAGGGGGTGTTGCTCCTACAATGAGCAGTTCTTC. Translating it yields CSARGCCSYNEQFF.

This clonotype showed up just a few times. V and J are TRBV12-3 or TRBV12-4 and TRBJ2-3; the D gene is possibly TRBD2 (6 bases). CDR3 length: 14 residues. V gave up 6 bases and J gave up 5 bases, with 15 bases separating them. This CDR3 reads CASSLMGLGDTQYF. The CDR3 nucleotides read TGTGCCAGCAGCCTCATGGGACTGGGAGATACGCAGTATTTT.

This clonotype has a handful of counts. The V call is TRBV6-5, the J call TRBJ2-2; D is unclear. Trimming took off 2 bases at V and 2 bases at J, with 9 bases between the two ends. CDR3 length: 15 amino acids. Per the germline V gene, CDR1 is MNHEY and CDR2 is SVGAGI. The CDR3 here is CASSYRLPNTGELFF. The DNA for the CDR3 is TGTGCCAGCAGTTACCGACTGCCAAACACCGGGGAGCTGTTTTTT.

The chain uses TRBV19 and TRBJ2-1, with a weak D call TRBD2 (5 bases). This CDR3 spans 12 amino acids. V lost 6 bases, J lost 9 bases, and 12 bases lay in between. Germline-derived CDR1 and CDR2 are LNHDA and SQIVND (reference sequence). Here the CDR3 DNA reads TGTGCCAGTAGATCCTCGGGGAGTGAGCAGTTCTTC. Its protein is CASRSSGSEQFF.

CDR3 sequence: CSARSADSNEKLFF. CDR3 nucleotide sequence: TGCAGTGCTAGATCGGCCGATTCTAATGAAAAACTGTTTTTT. This chain connects TRBV20-1 to TRBJ1-4; D is unclear. Germline values: CDR1 DFQATT, CDR2 SNEGSKA (reference sequence). The CDR3 spans 14 residues. V gave up 2 bases and J gave up 3 bases, with 10 bases separating them.

The J gene is TRBJ2-7, the V gene TRBV5-4; D is perhaps TRBD1 or TRBD2 (6 bases each). CDR1 is SGHNT and CDR2 is YYREEE in the germline V gene (reference sequence). The V gene lost 1 base and the J gene lost 1 base, with 12 bases spanning the gap. CDR3 length: 15 residues. The CDR3 nucleotides read TGTGCCAGCAGCTTGAACTCGGGGGCGTCCTACGAGCAGTACGTC. This encodes CASSLNSGASYEQYV.

In this sample, this clonotype turned up a few times. The chain links TRBV6-1 to TRBJ2-7, with D tentatively TRBD1 (5 bases). CDR1 and CDR2 (germline): MNHNS, SASEGT. CDR3 length: 14 residues. The V gene lost 3 bases and the J gene lost 3 bases, with 12 bases spanning the gap. The CDR3 is CASSDVDSSYEQYV. The DNA of the CDR3 is TGTGCCAGCAGTGATGTTGACAGCAGCTACGAGCAGTACGTC.

This clonotype occurred a few times. The V and J genes are TRBV7-3 and TRBJ2-1, with a tentative D call TRBD1 (6 bases). V lost 0 bases and J lost 9, with 12 bases in between. CDR3 size: 14 residues. The germline CDR1 and CDR2 sequences are SGHTA and FQGTGA. This chain's CDR3 is CASSLTGAAPEQFF. CDR3 nucleotide sequence: TGTGCCAGCAGCTTAACGGGGGCAGCTCCTGAGCAGTTCTTC.

This clonotype was seen many times. V and J are TRBV5-5 and TRBJ2-4; possible D gene TRBD1, 5 bases. V was pared by 7 bases and J by 4 bases, with 9 bases between. Germline V lookup: CDR1 SGHKS, CDR2 YYEKEE (reference sequence). The CDR3 spans 12 residues. This chain's CDR3 is CASQGYKNIQYF. The DNA of the CDR3 is TGTGCCAGCCAGGGTTATAAAAACATTCAGTACTTC. Drawing the rest from reference TRBV5-5 and TRBJ2-4, the complete variable domain is DAGVTQSPTHLIKTRGQQVTLRCSPISGHKSVSWYQQVLGQGPQFIFQYYEKEERGRGNFPDRFSARQFPNYSSELNVNALLLGDSALYLCASQGYKNIQYFGAGTRLSVL.

This chain links TRBV7-9 with TRBJ1-2, with 8 bases lining up with TRBD1. Germline CDR1 is SEHNR and CDR2 is FQNEAQ (reference sequence). The CDR3 runs to 18 residues. Trimming took 2 bases from V and 4 from J; bases not matched to a gene: 15. CDR3 sequence: CASSLSERQGRRGYGYTF. The CDR3 nucleotides read TGTGCCAGCAGCTTATCCGAGAGACAGGGGAGACGGGGCTATGGCTACACCTTC.

The V gene is TRBV11-3, the J gene TRBJ2-2; no clear D gene. Trimming pared 1 base from V and 7 bases from J, leaving 10 bases between. The germline CDR1 and CDR2 sequences are SGHNT and YENEEA. The CDR3 loop spans 14 amino acids. The CDR3 bases are TGTGCCAGCAGCTTAGGGATTGAAGGCGGGGAGCTGTTTTTT. Translation: CASSLGIEGGELFF. Full variable domain (missing parts from reference TRBV11-3 and TRBJ2-2): EAGVVQSPRYKIIEKKQPVAFWCNPISGHNTLYWYLQNLGQGPELLIRYENEEAVDDSQLPKDRFSAERLKGVDSTLKIQPAELGDSAVYLCASSLGIEGGELFFGEGSRLTVL.

This clonotype was recorded a few times. This rearrangement joins TRBV29-1 to TRBJ1-1; D is unresolved. Germline CDR1 reads SQVTM; CDR2 reads ANQGSEA. Trimming left V 7 bases short and J 11 bases short, with 20 bases between. The CDR3 has 12 residues. The CDR3 region is CSGYRPANGAFF. CDR3 coding DNA: TGCAGCGGATACAGACCCGCTAATGGGGCTTTCTTT.

This clonotype appeared a few times. CDR3: CASSYSPQGDTQYF. CDR3 nucleotide sequence: TGTGCCAGCAGTTACTCCCCCCAGGGGGATACGCAGTATTTT. The genes are TRBV6-6 and TRBJ2-3; D might be TRBD1 (6 bases). V lost 0 bases to trimming and J lost 6 bases, with 10 bases between them. Per the germline V gene, CDR1 is MNHNY and CDR2 is SVGAGI (reference sequence). CDR3 length: 14 residues.

Points on this clonotype: One end of the junction fails to match germline, which may point to a read error. The V call is TRBV29-1, the J call TRBJ2-7; maybe TRBD1 (5 bases). This CDR3 spans 13 amino acids. Germline CDR1 reads SQVTM; CDR2 reads ANQGSEA. CDR3 amino acids: CSVEGVGTYEQYF. CDR3 bases: TGCAGCGTCGAAGGGGTCGGAACCTACGAGCAGTACTTC.

This clonotype was observed a handful of times. The chain recombines TRBV5-1 with TRBJ2-2; 9 nucleotides agree with TRBD1. Germline values: CDR1 SGHRS, CDR2 YFSETQ. J gave up 4 bases and V 4 bases, and 5 bases lay outside the gene matches. There are 15 residues in the CDR3. DNA for the CDR3: TGCGCCAGCAGCGGCGACAGGGGGACCACCGGGGAGCTGTTTTTT. Its translation is CASSGDRGTTGELFF.

The sample holds a few counts of this clonotype. The V and J genes are TRBV6-2 or TRBV6-3 and TRBJ2-2; D gene unclear. Germline assignment: CDR1 MNHEY and CDR2 SVGEGT. The CDR3 extends over 13 amino acids. V lost 5 bases to trimming and J lost 7 bases, with 11 bases between them. Here the CDR3 DNA reads TGTGCCAGCAGTGGCCTCCGGGTCGGGGAGCTGTTTTTT. Translating gives CASSGLRVGELFF.